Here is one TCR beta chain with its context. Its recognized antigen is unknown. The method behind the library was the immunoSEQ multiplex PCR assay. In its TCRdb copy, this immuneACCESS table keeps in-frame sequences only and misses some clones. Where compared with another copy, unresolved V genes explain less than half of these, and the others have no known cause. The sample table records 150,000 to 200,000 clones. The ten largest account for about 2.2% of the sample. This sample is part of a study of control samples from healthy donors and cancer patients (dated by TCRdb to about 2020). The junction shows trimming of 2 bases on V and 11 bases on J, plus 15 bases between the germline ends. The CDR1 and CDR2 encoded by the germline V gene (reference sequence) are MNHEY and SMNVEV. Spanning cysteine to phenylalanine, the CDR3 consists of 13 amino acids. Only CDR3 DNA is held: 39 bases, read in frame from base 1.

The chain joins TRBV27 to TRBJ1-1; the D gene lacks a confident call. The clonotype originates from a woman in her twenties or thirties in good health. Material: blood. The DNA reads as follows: TGTGCCAGCAGTTTAGACACCGGGCTCCAGGCTTTCTTT. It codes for CASSLDTGLQAFF.